This T cell receptor (beta chain) was recorded in a study of human T cells and chemical hapten exposure. The CDR3 covers 14 residues. The V and J ends lost 4 bases and 5 bases respectively, with 13 bases between them. Looked up from germline, CDR1 is SGHRS and CDR2 is YFSETQ. In the source study's methods: Sample-level TCR yields exhibited a median of about 96,000, with a range of about 23,224 to 700,000. One entry per CDR3 protein results from TCRdb running MiXCR on the RACE reads. These V and J calls derive from TCRdb rather than the authors' analysis. The data hold roughly 180,000 distinct CDR3 sequences, with roughly 15% observed a single time. This clonotype was counted once. The target antigen is unknown. Noted time point: patch test 1, 2 weeks after DPC sensitization. Treatment specified: therapeutic diphenylcyclopropenone sensitization with weekly scalp DPC. Non-pregnant alopecia patients aged 18 to 70, suitable for DPC therapy.

Study conclusions and caveats: DPC sensitization left the count of TCRs above 1 in 1000 unchanged.

This TCR derives from a woman aged 25 to 45 with alopecia areata. Some clones in this sample may be carry-over from other donors' samples. The chain combines TRBV5-1 with TRBJ2-4; perhaps TRBD1 as D (5 bases). This sample comprised whole blood, obtained in connection with sensitization to the hapten diphenylcyclopropenone (DPC). This CDR3 reads CASSKDSYQNIQYF. The CDR3, as DNA: TGCGCCAGCAGCAAAGACAGTTATCAAAACATTCAGTACTTC.